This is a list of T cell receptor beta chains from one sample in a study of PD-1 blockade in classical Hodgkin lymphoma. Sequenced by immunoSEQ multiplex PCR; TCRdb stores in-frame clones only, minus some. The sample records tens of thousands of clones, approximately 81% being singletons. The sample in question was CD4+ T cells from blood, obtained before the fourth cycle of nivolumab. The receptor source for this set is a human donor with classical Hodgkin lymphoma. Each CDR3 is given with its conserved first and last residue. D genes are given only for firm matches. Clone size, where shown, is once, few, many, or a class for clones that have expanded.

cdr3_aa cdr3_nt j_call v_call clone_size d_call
CAISEGGEVSNYGYTF TGTGCCATCAGTGAGGGAGGCGAGGTTTCTAACTATGGCTACACCTTC TRBJ1-2 TRBV10-3 - -
CASGKPSEYNEQFF TGTGCCAGCGGTAAGCCCTCCGAATACAATGAGCAGTTCTTC TRBJ2-1 TRBV5-4 - -
CASTFDHLSNQPQHF TGTGCCAGCACCTTCGACCACCTTAGCAATCAGCCCCAGCATTTT TRBJ1-5 TRBV6-1 - -
CASSMPAQPGGYTF TGCGCCAGCAGCATGCCCGCGCAGCCCGGGGGCTACACCTTC TRBJ1-2 TRBV5-1 few -
CASSVRGGLRTDTQYF TGTGCCAGTAGTGTCAGAGGGGGGCTACGCACAGATACGCAGTATTTT TRBJ2-3 TRBV19 - -
CASSSPRDLSYEQYF TGTGCCAGCAGTTCTCCCCGGGACCTCTCCTACGAGCAGTACTTC TRBJ2-7 TRBV27 - -
CASSTQGGNTEAFF TGCGCCAGCAGCACACAGGGTGGGAACACTGAAGCTTTCTTT TRBJ1-1 TRBV5-1 - -
CASSYTGLALGNEQFF TGTGCCAGCAGTTACACGGGACTAGCGTTGGGCAATGAGCAGTTCTTC TRBJ2-1 TRBV6-5 - TRBD2
CASSLELGAQSPLHF TGTGCCAGCAGCTTGGAGTTGGGGGCTCAGTCACCCCTCCACTTT TRBJ1-6 TRBV5-6 - -
CASSEPAGRYNEQFF TGCGCCAGCAGTGAGCCAGCGGGGAGATACAATGAGCAGTTCTTC TRBJ2-1 TRBV10-1 once TRBD2
CASRYAGAAEKLFF TGTGCCAGCAGATATGCCGGGGCCGCCGAAAAACTGTTTTTT TRBJ1-4 TRBV28 - -
CASSLGGEQYF TGTGCCAGCAGTTTAGGGGGAGAGCAGTACTTC TRBJ2-7 TRBV27 - -
CASSPRNGQEETQYF TGTGCCAGCTCACCACGAAACGGGCAGGAAGAGACCCAGTACTTC TRBJ2-5 TRBV18 - -
CATSRFGRTEAFF TGTGCCACCAGCAGGTTTGGTCGCACTGAAGCTTTCTTT TRBJ1-1 TRBV15 - -
CASNRQGSDEKLFF TGTGCCAGCAACCGACAGGGAAGCGATGAAAAACTGTTTTTT TRBJ1-4 TRBV6-1 - TRBD1
CASRPPGLSTGELFF TGTGCCAGCAGACCACCGGGACTTTCCACCGGGGAGCTGTTTTTT TRBJ2-2 TRBV28 - -
CASSLAGGRDGYTF TGTGCCAGCAGCTTAGCAGGGGGGCGGGATGGCTACACCTTC TRBJ1-2 TRBV7-8 - -
CASSEAMGWNQPQHF TGTGCCAGCAGTGAAGCTATGGGGTGGAATCAGCCCCAGCATTTT TRBJ1-5 TRBV2 few -
CASSDAGGLTDTQYF TGTGCCAGCAGTGATGCGGGGGGCCTCACAGATACGCAGTATTTT TRBJ2-3 TRBV6-1 - TRBD2
CASSSHVYNSPLHF TGTGCCAGCAGCTCCCACGTTTATAATTCACCCCTCCACTTT TRBJ1-6 TRBV7-9 few -
CASSLERVSGNTIYF TGCGCCAGCAGCTTGGAAAGGGTTTCTGGAAACACCATATATTTT TRBJ1-3 TRBV5-1 once -
CAWSTVDVSNQPQHF TGTGCCTGGAGTACGGTAGACGTCAGCAATCAGCCCCAGCATTTT TRBJ1-5 TRBV7-9 - -
CASSTESSYNEQFF TGTGCCAGCAGTACAGAAAGCTCCTACAATGAGCAGTTCTTC TRBJ2-1 TRBV6-6 once -
CASSLLGSGGPNEQFF TGTGCCAGCAGCTTACTCGGTAGCGGGGGCCCTAATGAGCAGTTCTTC TRBJ2-1 TRBV7-8 once TRBD2
CASSLTPDEAFF TGTGCCAGCAGCCTGACCCCGGACGAAGCTTTCTTT TRBJ1-1 TRBV7-9 - -
CASSLAPITDTQYF TGCGCCAGCAGCTTGGCCCCTATCACAGATACGCAGTATTTT TRBJ2-3 TRBV5-1 - -
CASLPGVVRTDTQYF TGCGCCAGCCTCCCCGGGGTAGTACGTACAGATACGCAGTATTTT TRBJ2-3 TRBV5-1 - -
CASSQDLMWGETQYF TGCGCCAGCAGCCAGGACTTGATGTGGGGAGAGACCCAGTACTTC TRBJ2-5 TRBV5-1 - -
CASSLAVTTNEKLFF TGCGCCAGCAGCTTGGCCGTGACAACTAATGAAAAACTGTTTTTT TRBJ1-4 TRBV5-1 - -
CASSSPRDTGGCQHF TGTGCCAGCAGCTCCCCCCGGGACACTGGTGGTTGCCAGCATTTT TRBJ1-5 TRBV7-9 few -
CASSLEGSGPEAFF TGCGCCAGCAGCTTGGAGGGCTCGGGGCCTGAAGCTTTCTTT TRBJ1-1 TRBV5-1 - -
CASSTLGAGATEAFF TGTGCCAGCAGTACCTTAGGAGCCGGGGCCACTGAAGCTTTCTTT TRBJ1-1 TRBV27 - -
CASSKGQYSNSNQPQHF TGTGCCAGCAGCAAGGGACAGTACTCGAATAGCAATCAGCCCCAGCATTTT TRBJ1-5 TRBV11-3 - TRBD1
CASTPLVLETQYF TGTGCCAGCACCCCCCTAGTTTTGGAGACCCAGTACTTC TRBJ2-5 TRBV27 - -
CASSLGGQPLYF TGCGCCAGCAGCTTGGGGGGACAGCCCTTGTACTTC TRBJ2-7 TRBV5-1 - TRBD1
CASREQGAGNEKLFF TGTGCCAGCAGGGAACAGGGGGCAGGTAATGAAAAACTGTTTTTT TRBJ1-4 TRBV6-5 - TRBD1
CASISQETQYF TGTGCCAGCATAAGCCAAGAGACCCAGTACTTC TRBJ2-5 TRBV28 - -
CASSLAGPLSYEQYF TGTGCCAGCAGTTTAGCAGGGCCCCTCTCCTACGAGCAGTACTTC TRBJ2-7 TRBV28 - -
CASSFNRYTGELFF TGTGCCAGCAGTTTCAACCGATACACCGGGGAGCTGTTTTTT TRBJ2-2 TRBV27 - -
CASSLTADQPQHF TGTGCCAGCAGCTTAACAGCTGATCAGCCCCAGCATTTT TRBJ1-5 TRBV7-9 - -
CATQSGTNTGELFF TGCGCCACCCAGTCGGGGACTAACACCGGGGAGCTGTTTTTT TRBJ2-2 TRBV5-1 - -
CASSLRQSNTEAFF TGCGCCAGCAGCTTGAGGCAGTCGAACACTGAAGCTTTCTTT TRBJ1-1 TRBV5-1 - -
CASSLGGGNTEAFF TGCGCCAGCAGCTTGGGCGGGGGGAACACTGAAGCTTTCTTT TRBJ1-1 TRBV5-1 - -
CASSLRGAGELFF TGCGCCAGCAGCCTTCGTGGGGCCGGGGAGCTGTTTTTT TRBJ2-2 TRBV5-1 - -
CASSLLAGFTDTQYF TGTGCCAGCAGCTTATTGGCGGGATTCACAGATACGCAGTATTTT TRBJ2-3 TRBV5-5 - -